These 26 T cell receptor beta chains were all obtained from the same sample, sequenced in a study of T cells in narcolepsy. Repertoires were generated with immunoSEQ multiplex PCR, while TCRdb's copy carries only in-frame clones and drops some. The table shows tens of thousands of clones, with about four fifths occurring only once. Sequences were obtained from CD45RA- memory CD4+ T cells from PBMCs. These receptors were collected from a human donor with narcolepsy.

The gene calls are TRBV18 and TRBJ1-6; D is undetermined. The germline V and J ends were trimmed by 4 bases and 5 bases, with 6 bases remaining between them. The CDR3 contains 13 residues. Germline V CDR1 and CDR2: KGHSH, LQKENI. The CDR3 DNA is TGTGCCAGCTCACGAAACGATAATTCACCCCTCCACTTT. It translates to CASSRNDNSPLHF.

This clone was recorded once. The rearrangement uses TRBV5-4 and TRBJ1-6; 11 positions match TRBD1. With 4 bases clipped from V and 10 bases from J, the junction kept 7 bases outside the gene matches. Germline-derived CDR1 and CDR2 are SGHNT and YYREEE (reference sequence). CDR3 length equals 15 residues. The CDR3 nucleotides are TGTGCCAGCAGCCTCGGGACAGGGGGTGAATCACCCCTCCACTTT. Its protein is CASSLGTGGESPLHF.

The chain combines TRBV5-1 with TRBJ2-4; 10 nucleotides line up with TRBD2. There are 15 residues in the CDR3. The junction had 4 bases not matched to a gene; V was cut back by 0 bases and J by 7 bases. Germline V gene data show CDR1 as SGHRS and CDR2 as YFSETQ. The CDR3 nucleotides are TGCGCCAGCAGCTTGGCCCCGGGACTAGCGAACATTCAGTACTTC. Its protein is CASSLAPGLANIQYF.

The J gene is TRBJ1-5, the V gene TRBV27; the match to TRBD1 covers 7 bases. There are 16 residues in the CDR3. J was trimmed by 0 bases and V by 5 bases; bases with no gene match: 7. Germline values: CDR1 MNHEY, CDR2 SMNVEV (reference sequence). The CDR3 DNA is TGTGCCAGCAGTACTACAGGGGTTTATAGCAATCAGCCCCAGCATTTT. Translation: CASSTTGVYSNQPQHF.

The chain recombines TRBV11-1 with TRBJ2-1; the D gene is possibly TRBD2 (5 bases). V was shortened by 0 bases and J by 9 bases, with 15 bases between the two germline ends. CDR3 length: 15 amino acids. Germline V lookup: CDR1 SGHAT, CDR2 FQDESV (reference sequence). CDR3 sequence reads: CASSLARTDLGEQFF. As DNA, the CDR3 is TGTGCCAGCAGCTTAGCTAGGACGGACTTGGGTGAGCAGTTCTTC.

This clone was counted once. The chain links TRBV15 to TRBJ2-1; D may match TRBD1 or TRBD2 (6 bases each). V was cut by 8 bases and J by 5 bases, with 25 bases left in between. Germline-derived CDR1 and CDR2 are LNHNV and YYDKDF (reference sequence). The CDR3 has 17 amino acids. DNA of the CDR3: TGTGCCACCCGCCTCGATACTGGCTGGGGGGCCGACAATGAGCAGTTCTTC. The encoded protein is CATRLDTGWGADNEQFF.

The chain links TRBV9 to TRBJ2-5, with a weak D call TRBD1 (6 bases). Gene TRBJ2-7 matches the end of the DNA better, so the J call may be wrong. The CDR3 extends over 17 amino acids. Looked up from germline, CDR1 is SGDLS and CDR2 is YYNGEE. The CDR3: CASSFRTGTTGLNEQYF. The CDR3 nucleotides are TGTGCCAGCAGCTTCCGAACGGGAACGACAGGACTCAACGAGCAGTACTTC.

V is TRBV7-9 and J is TRBJ2-3; no clear D. Germline CDR1 is SEHNR and CDR2 is FQNEAQ (reference sequence). Trimming left V 1 base short and J 1 base short, with 3 bases between. The CDR3 length is 13 residues. CDR3 coding DNA: TGTGCCAGCAGCTTAGGCCGCACAGATACGCAGTATTTT. It yields the protein CASSLGRTDTQYF.

This clone has a handful of counts. The rearrangement links TRBV19 to TRBJ1-2, with D possibly matching TRBD1 (5 bases). The CDR3 extends over 13 amino acids. The germline gives CDR1 LNHDA, CDR2 SQIVND (reference sequence). Trimming took off 6 bases at V and 6 bases at J, with 14 bases between the two ends. CDR3 DNA: TGTGCCAGTAGCAGCGGGACGGGTAATGGCTACACCTTC. This codes for CASSSGTGNGYTF.

The table lists this clone with a count of one. The chain employs TRBV5-1 and TRBJ1-2, with D possibly TRBD1 on 5 matching bases. V lost 4 bases, J lost 2 bases, and 18 bases lay in between. The CDR3 spans 16 residues. The germline V gene encodes CDR1 SGHRS and CDR2 YFSETQ. This chain's CDR3 is CASSLPQGPKNYGYTF. Here the CDR3 DNA reads TGCGCCAGCAGCCTCCCCCAGGGTCCTAAAAACTATGGCTACACCTTC.

J is TRBJ1-5 and V is TRBV6-1, with 9 bases lining up with TRBD1. There are 15 residues in the CDR3. J was trimmed by 6 bases and V by 7 bases; bases with no gene match: 10. The V gene's germline CDR1 is MNHNS and CDR2 SASEGT. In DNA, the CDR3 is TGTGCCAGCATCACGGGACAGGGAATTTCTCAGCCCCAGCATTTT. Protein: CASITGQGISQPQHF.

A single count supports this clone. V and J are TRBV11-2 and TRBJ1-6; D might be TRBD1 (5 bases). The germline gives CDR1 SGHAT, CDR2 FQNNGV. The CDR3 contains 15 residues. The ends were cut back, 3 bases at V and 8 bases at J, with 14 bases in the middle. The CDR3 nucleotides are TGTGCCAGCAGCTTGCAAGGGGCGTGGGATTCACCCCTCCACTTT. Protein sequence: CASSLQGAWDSPLHF.

This chain joins TRBV7-8 and TRBJ1-4, with 9 bases identical to TRBD1. The CDR3 is 14 amino acids. Per the germline V gene, CDR1 is SGHVS and CDR2 is FQNEAQ. Trimming cost V 6 bases and J 7 bases; bases outside gene matches: 6. CDR3 sequence reads: CASSQPTGGEKLFF. The DNA for the CDR3 is TGTGCCAGCAGTCAACCGACAGGGGGTGAAAAACTGTTTTTT.

J is TRBJ2-7 and V is TRBV2, with 10 bases fitting TRBD1. The V gene end was trimmed by 7 bases and the J gene end by 3 bases; junction bases not matched to a gene: 9. The CDR3 is 15 residues long. Germline CDR1 reads SNHLY; CDR2 reads FYNNEI. This CDR3 is CASTAFGDRGYEQYF. The CDR3, as DNA: TGTGCCAGCACCGCCTTTGGGGACAGGGGCTACGAGCAGTACTTC.

The chain uses TRBV11-2 and TRBJ2-1; TRBD2 matches at 9 bases. V was pared by 1 base and J by 7 bases, with 2 bases of the junction left unmatched. Germline V gives CDR1 SGHAT, CDR2 FQNNGV. The CDR3 contains 14 residues. The CDR3 is CASSLGGGANEQFF. CDR3 DNA: TGTGCCAGCAGCTTAGGCGGGGGGGCTAATGAGCAGTTCTTC.

A single count supports this clone. The germline gene is not matched at one end of the junction; a read error may be the cause. The chain joins TRBV4-1 to TRBJ1-2; no firm D call. CDR3 size: 13 residues. Germline V lookup: CDR1 MGHRA, CDR2 YSYEKL. The CDR3 DNA follows: TGCGTCAGCAGCCAAGTAACTAACTATGGCTACACCTTC. Translated, it gives CVSSQVTNYGYTF.

This chain joins TRBV27 and TRBJ1-1; D remains ambiguous. The germline V gene encodes CDR1 MNHEY and CDR2 SMNVEV (reference sequence). There are 14 residues in the CDR3. Trimming cost V 3 bases and J 1 base, with 9 bases left between them. This CDR3 is CASSFGQANTEAFF. In DNA, the CDR3 is TGTGCCAGCAGTTTCGGGCAGGCGAACACTGAAGCTTTCTTT.

The chain recombines TRBV7-2 with TRBJ2-5; D perhaps matches TRBD1 (6 bases). Germline V lookup: CDR1 SGHTA, CDR2 FQGNSA. V was shortened by 3 bases and J by 4 bases, with 12 bases between the two germline ends. The CDR3 is 14 amino acids. The CDR3 sequence: CASSFQGRSETQYF. CDR3 coding DNA: TGTGCCAGCAGCTTCCAGGGGCGCTCAGAGACCCAGTACTTC.

The V gene is TRBV27, the J gene TRBJ2-5; D is perhaps TRBD2 (6 bases). Germline V gives CDR1 MNHEY, CDR2 SMNVEV (reference sequence). The CDR3 covers 14 residues. Trimming left V 7 bases short and J 4 bases short, with 16 bases between. The DNA for the CDR3 is TGTGCCAGCAAAAAAGAGGAGGGACTAGAGACCCAGTACTTC. Translating it yields CASKKEEGLETQYF.

The chain has TRBV11-2 and TRBJ2-1; 8 bases map to TRBD2. Unmatched junction bases numbered 12, after V lost 8 bases and J lost 3 bases. The length of the CDR3 is 16 residues. Looked up from germline, CDR1 is SGHAT and CDR2 is FQNNGV. The CDR3 here is CASGSGGDINYNEQFF. The CDR3 nucleotides are TGTGCCAGCGGATCGGGAGGGGACATTAACTACAATGAGCAGTTCTTC. The full variable domain, rest sourced from reference TRBV11-2 and TRBJ2-1, is EAGVAQSPRYKIIEKRQSVAFWCNPISGHATLYWYQQILGQGPKLLIQFQNNGVVDDSQLPKDRFSAERLKGVDSTLKIQPAKLEDSAVYLCASGSGGDINYNEQFFGPGTRLTVL.

The rearrangement links TRBV19 to TRBJ2-7; no reliable D call. Germline CDR1 and CDR2: LNHDA and SQIVND (reference sequence). This CDR3 is built from 11 residues. The germline V and J ends were trimmed by 0 bases and 6 bases, with 3 bases remaining between them. CDR3 sequence: CASSIDAEQYF. CDR3 nucleotide sequence: TGTGCCAGTAGTATAGATGCCGAGCAGTACTTC. Combining the CDR3 with reference TRBV19 and TRBJ2-7 gives the whole variable domain DGGITQSPKYLFRKEGQNVTLSCEQNLNHDAMYWYRQDPGQGLRLIYYSQIVNDFQKGDIAEGYSVSREKKESFPLTVTSAQKNPTAFYLCASSIDAEQYFGPGTRLTVT.

The V and J genes are TRBV7-2 and TRBJ2-6; D is unclear. V lost 5 bases and J lost 5, with 25 bases in between. Germline V CDR1 and CDR2: SGHTA, FQGNSA. This CDR3 has 19 residues. CDR3 coding DNA: TGTGCCAGCAGCGCATTCGCCAGAGACGACAAAGGTCGGGCCAACGTCCTGACTTTC. Translating it yields CASSAFARDDKGRANVLTF.

This chain's CDR3 is CASSPQTSGGQYNEQFF. DNA of the CDR3: TGTGCCAGCTCACCACAAACTAGCGGGGGCCAATACAATGAGCAGTTCTTC. This rearrangement joins TRBV18 to TRBJ2-1, with 11 bases matching TRBD2. After removal of 1 base from V and 4 bases from J, the junction contained 6 bases not matched to a gene. There are 17 residues in the CDR3. Per germline, CDR1 KGHSH and CDR2 LQKENI.

The chain couples TRBV6-1 to TRBJ1-1, with 10 bases matching TRBD1. The CDR3 runs 14 residues. Germline trimming cut 6 bases from V and 4 bases from J; bases unmatched to any gene: 5. Per the germline V gene, CDR1 is MNHNS and CDR2 is SASEGT. The CDR3 nucleotides read TGTGCCAGCAGCAGGAGGACAGGGGGCACTGAAGCTTTCTTT. It specifies CASSRRTGGTEAFF.

This chain connects TRBV5-6 to TRBJ1-5; 10 nucleotides line up with TRBD1. V was clipped by 3 bases and J by 1 base; unmatched bases: 7. The CDR3 length is 17 residues. Germline CDR1 is SGHDT and CDR2 is YYEEEE. The CDR3 loop is CASSSGTGVASNQPQHF. The CDR3 DNA is TGTGCCAGCAGCTCCGGGACAGGGGTCGCCAGCAATCAGCCCCAGCATTTT.

This clone was detected once. V gene TRBV30 combines with J gene TRBJ2-5; D possibly corresponds to TRBD2 (8 bases). The CDR3 runs to 14 residues. Per germline, CDR1 GTSNPN and CDR2 SVGIG (reference sequence). Deletions cut 3 bases from V and 1 base from J, with 12 bases between. Here the CDR3 DNA reads TGTGCCTGGAGAGCGGGGGACAGCCAAGAGACCCAGTACTTC. Its protein is CAWRAGDSQETQYF.